This TCR beta chain is from a study of T cells in Graves' hyperthyroidism and ophthalmopathy. The CDR3 runs to 15 residues. The V and J ends lost 6 bases and 8 bases respectively, with 22 bases between them. The germline CDR1 and CDR2 sequences are MDHEN and SYDVKM. This clonotype occurred many times. TCR beta CDR3 region amplification was performed from RNA transcripts. During a first-round RT-PCR of the TCR CDR3, the HTBI primer set was used. MiXCR was run by TCRdb on the multiplex PCR reads, yielding one entry per CDR3 protein. The sample consists of 100,000 to 130,000 distinct CDR3 sequences, approximately 16% of them appearing once.

The specimen was blood. The chain carries TRBV28 and TRBJ1-2; D not resolved. This receptor was identified in a woman aged 45-59 years with Graves' hyperthyroidism. CDR3 loop: CASSPYSGLGLGYTF. The CDR3 DNA reads TGTGCCAGCAGCCCTTATTCAGGCCTGGGTTTGGGCTACACCTTC.